This passage covers 24 T cell receptor beta chains from one sample sequenced in a study of blood T cell repertoires in COVID-19. Profiled with immunoSEQ multiplex PCR; TCRdb holds only in-frame clones, not every one. The sample carries 300,000 to 400,000 clones, roughly 88% recorded once. Sequencing was done on a sample of peripheral blood. The receptor source for this set is a woman aged 50 to 65 with active or convalescent COVID-19.

The chain combines TRBV2 with TRBJ2-3; 10 bases fit TRBD2. CDR1 is SNHLY and CDR2 is FYNNEI in the germline V gene. CDR3 length: 15 amino acids. The V gene end was trimmed by 8 bases and the J gene end by 0 bases; junction bases not matched to a gene: 5. As DNA, the CDR3 is TGTGCCAGCTTTCGACTAGCGGGTAGCACAGATACGCAGTATTTT. The encoded protein is CASFRLAGSTDTQYF.

J is TRBJ2-5 and V is TRBV5-4, with TRBD2 matching 9 bases. Germline CDR1 is SGHNT and CDR2 is YYREEE (reference sequence). The CDR3 spans 15 residues. J was trimmed by 5 bases and V by 3 bases; bases with no gene match: 8. The CDR3 is CASSWGAGGGETQYF. CDR3 nucleotides: TGTGCCAGCAGCTGGGGAGCGGGAGGAGGGGAGACCCAGTACTTC.

In DNA, the CDR3 is TGCAGCGTTGGACAGGGGGGCACTGAAGCTTTCTTT. Its protein is CSVGQGGTEAFF. The V call is TRBV29-1, the J call TRBJ1-1; 9 nucleotides line up with TRBD1. Unmatched junction bases numbered 1, after V lost 4 bases and J lost 4 bases. The germline V gene has CDR1 SQVTM and CDR2 ANQGSEA. CDR3 length equals 12 residues.

The V call is TRBV30, the J call TRBJ1-3, with D unresolved. The germline CDR1 and CDR2 sequences are GTSNPN and SVGIG (reference sequence). CDR3 length equals 13 residues. V gave up 3 bases and J gave up 0 bases, with 6 bases separating them. The CDR3 DNA reads TGTGCCTGGAGCCTGGCCTCTGGAAACACCATATATTTT. As protein: CAWSLASGNTIYF.

The chain couples TRBV5-6 to TRBJ2-3; the D gene is possibly TRBD1 (6 bases). Germline CDR1 reads SGHDT; CDR2 reads YYEEEE. The germline V and J ends were trimmed by 0 bases and 5 bases, with 10 bases remaining between them. This CDR3 has 14 amino acids. The chain's CDR3 is CASSLAGVGDTQYF. CDR3 coding DNA: TGTGCCAGCAGCTTGGCAGGGGTAGGAGATACGCAGTATTTT.

The sample holds one count of this clone. The rearrangement uses TRBV18 and TRBJ1-4; TRBD1 matches at 8 bases. CDR3 length equals 13 residues. V was pared by 3 bases and J by 8 bases, with 2 bases of the junction left unmatched. Germline values: CDR1 KGHSH, CDR2 LQKENI. CDR3 DNA sequence: TGTGCCAGCTCACCCCGGGACAGGGAAAAACTGTTTTTT. This encodes CASSPRDREKLFF.

The V and J genes are TRBV6-2 or TRBV6-3 and TRBJ2-3, with 8 bases identical to TRBD2. CDR3 length: 14 residues. The germline V gene has CDR1 MNHEY and CDR2 SVGEGT. Trimming at V came to 5 bases and at J to 6 bases, leaving 7 bases not matched to a gene. The CDR3 region is CASSRGGPSDTQYF. The CDR3 DNA reads as TGTGCCAGCAGTCGCGGGGGGCCTTCGGATACGCAGTATTTT.

CDR3 nucleotides: TGTGCCAGCAGATCGGAGGGAAATCAGCCCCAGCATTTT. Residues: CASRSEGNQPQHF. The chain uses TRBV6-6 and TRBJ1-5; D gene ambiguous. The germline V gene has CDR1 MNHNY and CDR2 SVGAGI (reference sequence). Trimming removed 6 bases at V and 4 bases at J, with 10 bases between. The CDR3 runs 13 residues.

The chain recombines TRBV20-1 with TRBJ1-1; D ambiguous. Germline V gene data show CDR1 as DFQATT and CDR2 as SNEGSKA (reference sequence). The V and J ends lost 6 bases and 7 bases respectively, with 9 bases between them. The CDR3 length is 10 residues. The CDR3 DNA reads as TGCAGTGCCCTTCGGGGTGAAGCTTTCTTT. Translating gives CSALRGEAFF.

The gene calls are TRBV11-3 and TRBJ2-1; 15 nucleotides line up with TRBD2. This CDR3 comprises 23 residues. The V segment lost 0 bases and the J segment 0 bases; nucleotides outside the gene matches: 15. Germline CDR1 is SGHNT and CDR2 is YENEEA. The CDR3 DNA follows: TGTGCCAGCAGCTTAGAATCGGGACTAGCGGGGGGCCTCTTCATTAGCTCCTACAATGAGCAGTTCTTC. It translates to CASSLESGLAGGLFISSYNEQFF.

A few counts support this clone. The rearrangement uses TRBV6-5 and TRBJ1-2; 7 bases are a match to TRBD1. The CDR3 has 15 amino acids. V was clipped by 2 bases and J by 1 base; unmatched bases: 4. The germline V gene encodes CDR1 MNHEY and CDR2 SVGAGI. The CDR3 bases are TGTGCCAGCAGTTACGGGGGGACAGATAACTATGGCTACACCTTC. Translating gives CASSYGGTDNYGYTF.

This sequence joins TRBV2 and TRBJ1-1; perhaps TRBD1 as D (6 bases). This CDR3 is built from 14 residues. CDR1 is SNHLY, CDR2 FYNNEI, per germline. Trimming left V 4 bases short and J 2 bases short, with 11 bases between. The DNA for the CDR3 is TGTGCCAGCAGTGTCGGGGGGGCAAACACTGAAGCTTTCTTT. Encoded protein: CASSVGGANTEAFF.

V is TRBV27 and J is TRBJ1-2; 8 positions agree with TRBD1. Germline CDR1 and CDR2: MNHEY and SMNVEV (reference sequence). J lost 8 bases, V lost 3 bases, and 8 bases had no gene match. CDR3 length equals 14 residues. As DNA, the CDR3 is TGTGCCAGCAGTTTTTCAGGACAGGGAGGGGGCTACACCTTC. This translates into CASSFSGQGGGYTF.

The genes are TRBV27 and TRBJ1-1; 10 bases agree with TRBD1. The CDR3 runs 15 residues. Trimming removed 8 bases from V and 4 bases from J; junction bases left unmatched: 10. The germline V gene encodes CDR1 MNHEY and CDR2 SMNVEV (reference sequence). CDR3 in amino acids: CASWKDRGLLTEAFF. Here the CDR3 DNA reads TGTGCCAGCTGGAAAGACAGGGGGCTTCTCACTGAAGCTTTCTTT.

V gene TRBV4-3 combines with J gene TRBJ2-1; 11 bases agree with TRBD1. After removal of 4 bases from V and 3 bases from J, the junction contained 2 bases not matched to a gene. CDR3 length: 15 amino acids. CDR1 and CDR2 (germline): LGHNA, YSLEER. For the CDR3, the DNA is TGCGCCAGCAGCCCCGGGACAGGGGGCTACAATGAGCAGTTCTTC. This translates into CASSPGTGGYNEQFF.

The chain has TRBV21-1 and TRBJ1-1; the table names TRBD1, a call not compared with the DNA. TRBV21-1 is recorded as a pseudogene. The CDR3 covers 15 residues. The CDR3: CASSKALGGKGEAFF. CDR3 DNA: TGTGCCAGCAGCAAAGCGCTTGGGGGCAAGGGTGAAGCTTTCTTT.

J is TRBJ2-3 and V is TRBV23-1; a weak D match, TRBD2 (6 bases). TRBV23-1 is designated an ORF whose function remains uncertain. Trimming cost V 4 bases and J 4 bases, with 12 bases left between them. The CDR3 totals 14 residues. In nucleotides, the CDR3 is TGCGCCAGCAGTCGGAGGGCCAGCGCAGATACGCAGTATTTT. It is translated as CASSRRASADTQYF.

V usage is TRBV12-5 and J usage is TRBJ1-5; 9 bases line up with TRBD1. The germline CDR1 and CDR2 sequences are LGHNT and FRNRAP. J was trimmed by 0 bases and V by 5 bases; bases with no gene match: 11. CDR3 size: 18 residues. Here the CDR3 reads CASGLSDRGSDSNQPQHF. CDR3 DNA: TGTGCTAGTGGTCTCTCGGACAGGGGTTCAGATAGCAATCAGCCCCAGCATTTT. The full variable domain, rest sourced from reference TRBV12-5 and TRBJ1-5, is DARVTQTPRHKVTEMGQEVTMRCQPILGHNTVFWYRQTMMQGLELLAYFRNRAPLDDSGMPKDRFSAEMPDATLATLKIQPSEPRDSAVYFCASGLSDRGSDSNQPQHFGDGTRLSIL.

This clone has a single count. CDR3 amino acids: CASSEYPTSGYTDTQYF. For the CDR3, the DNA is TGCGCCAGCAGTGAGTACCCGACTAGCGGATACACAGATACGCAGTATTTT. The chain employs TRBV10-2 and TRBJ2-3; 9 nucleotides match TRBD2. V lost 1 base, J lost 2 bases, and 7 bases stayed unmatched. CDR3 size: 17 residues. CDR1 and CDR2 from the germline V gene are WSHSY and SAAADI.

The V call is TRBV15, the J call TRBJ2-7; TRBD1 aligns across 8 bases. V shed 0 bases, J shed 7 bases, and the junction held 5 bases outside the gene matches. Germline V gives CDR1 LNHNV, CDR2 YYDKDF (reference sequence). This CDR3 region has 14 residues. CDR3 DNA: TGTGCCACCAGCAGAGATCTGACAGGGGAAGAGCAGTACTTC. Its translation is CATSRDLTGEEQYF.

V is TRBV10-3 and J is TRBJ1-1; D possibly corresponds to TRBD1 (6 bases). Germline V lookup: CDR1 ENHRY, CDR2 SYGVKD. Trimming shortened V by 10 bases and J by 9 bases, and 15 bases separated the two germline ends. The CDR3 is made up of 11 amino acids. CDR3 sequence reads: CASEGQGQAFF. The CDR3 DNA sequence: TGTGCCAGTGAGGGGCAGGGGCAAGCTTTCTTT.

The chain joins TRBV7-9 to TRBJ2-2; 7 bases are a match to TRBD2. The CDR3 consists of 16 residues. Germline V gene data show CDR1 as SEHNR and CDR2 as FQNEAQ (reference sequence). V lost 4 bases and J lost 2; bases outside the gene matches: 7. Here the CDR3 reads CASSWLGGGNTGELFF. The DNA for the CDR3 is TGTGCCAGCAGCTGGTTGGGCGGGGGAAACACCGGGGAGCTGTTTTTT.

This chain connects TRBV7-9 to TRBJ2-7, with TRBD1 as a possible D gene (6 bases). Looked up from germline, CDR1 is SEHNR and CDR2 is FQNEAQ (reference sequence). This CDR3 has 12 residues. Trimming took 5 bases from V and 7 from J, leaving 12 bases between them. CDR3 sequence (DNA): TGTGCCAGCAGCCCCACAGGGCGTGAGCAGTACTTC. It specifies CASSPTGREQYF. Combining the CDR3 with reference TRBV7-9 and TRBJ2-7 gives the whole variable domain DTGVSQNPRHKITKRGQNVTFRCDPISEHNRLYWYRQTLGQGPEFLTYFQNEAQLEKSRLLSDRFSAERPKGSFSTLEIQRTEQGDSAMYLCASSPTGREQYFGPGTRLTVT.

The chain joins TRBV3-1 (or the pseudogene TRBV3-2) to TRBJ1-1; the match to TRBD1 covers 9 bases. The length of the CDR3 is 16 residues. V was clipped by 1 base and J by 5 bases; unmatched bases: 8. Germline V gene sequence: CDR1 LGHDT, CDR2 YNNKEL (reference sequence). CDR3 in amino acids: CASSQALGTGRTEAFF. The CDR3 nucleotides are TGTGCCAGCAGCCAAGCCCTAGGGACAGGGAGGACTGAAGCTTTCTTT.